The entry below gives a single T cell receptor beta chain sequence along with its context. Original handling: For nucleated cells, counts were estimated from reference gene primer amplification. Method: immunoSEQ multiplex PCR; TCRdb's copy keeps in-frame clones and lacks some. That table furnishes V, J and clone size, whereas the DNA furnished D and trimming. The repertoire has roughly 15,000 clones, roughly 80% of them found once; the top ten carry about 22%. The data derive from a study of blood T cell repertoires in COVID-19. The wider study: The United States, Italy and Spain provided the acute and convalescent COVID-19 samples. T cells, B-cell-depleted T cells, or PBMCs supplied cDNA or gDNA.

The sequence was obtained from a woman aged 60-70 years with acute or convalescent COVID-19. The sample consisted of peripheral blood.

Here the CDR3 DNA reads TGTGCCAGCAGCCCGGGACAGAGCAACTACGAGCAGTACTTC. Protein sequence: CASSPGQSNYEQYF. The chain carries TRBV7-8 and TRBJ2-7; 7 bases are a match to TRBD1. Per the germline V gene, CDR1 is SGHVS and CDR2 is FQNEAQ. Trimming took 5 bases from V and 3 from J; bases not matched to a gene: 7. The CDR3 spans 14 residues.